Each of the 14 T cell receptor beta chains below was sequenced from the same sample in a study of breast tumors, draining lymph nodes, adjacent tissues. TCRdb reprocessed the multiplex PCR reads with MiXCR, giving one entry per CDR3 protein. This repertoire shows approximately 250,000 distinct CDR3 sequences, less than 35% found once; its top ten account for 3% to 4%. Samples came from axillary lymph nodes draining the breast cancer. Material: axillary lymph node tissue. The source of these receptors is a female donor with breast cancer. Some clones in this sample may be carry-over from other donors' samples.

This clonotype was seen many times. The chain is built from TRBV4-2 and TRBJ2-2, with 11 nucleotides matching TRBD1. The CDR3 contains 18 residues. With 0 bases clipped from V and 5 bases from J, the junction kept 8 bases outside the gene matches. Germline CDR1 and CDR2: LGHNA and YNFKEQ. In nucleotides, the CDR3 is TGTGCCAGCAGCCAAGATCTAGCCGGGACAGGGGGGACCGGGGAGCTGTTTTTT. Translated, it gives CASSQDLAGTGGTGELFF.

This clonotype was observed at least ten times. This chain connects TRBV24-1 to TRBJ2-1, with TRBD2 as a possible D gene (5 bases). Germline V gene sequence: CDR1 KGHDR, CDR2 SFDVKD. The ends were cut back, 3 bases at V and 9 bases at J, with 8 bases in the middle. The length of the CDR3 is 12 residues. CDR3 nucleotide sequence: TGTGCCACCAGTGATCCGGGGATTGAGCAGTTCTTC. This gives the protein CATSDPGIEQFF.

This clonotype was seen ten or more times. A much larger clone lies one base from this, so it may be a read error. This chain uses TRBV10-3 with TRBJ1-4; D call uncertain. The germline gives CDR1 ENHRY, CDR2 SYGVKD. V was clipped by 2 bases and J by 0 bases, with 4 bases between them. The CDR3 runs 14 residues. The CDR3 DNA follows: TGTGCCATCAGTGAGGGGGCAACTAATGAAAAACTGTTTTTT. It translates to CAISEGATNEKLFF.

This clonotype occurred many times. V and J are TRBV29-1 and TRBJ2-1, with D perhaps TRBD2 (7 bases). CDR3 length: 13 residues. The V gene's germline CDR1 is SQVTM and CDR2 ANQGSEA. Trimming shortened V by 7 bases and J by 5 bases, and 15 bases separated the two germline ends. The CDR3 reads CSGGGGANNEQFF. CDR3 DNA: TGCAGCGGGGGTGGGGGGGCCAACAATGAGCAGTTCTTC.

There are many counts of this clonotype. The chain links TRBV9 to TRBJ2-5, with TRBD2 identical over 7 bases. Trimming removed 4 bases from V and 2 bases from J; junction bases left unmatched: 5. The CDR3 spans 14 residues. Germline CDR1 is SGDLS and CDR2 is YYNGEE. The CDR3 loop is CASSHGTKQETQYF. As DNA, the CDR3 is TGTGCCAGCAGCCACGGGACTAAACAAGAGACCCAGTACTTC.

This clonotype came up many times. The rearrangement joins TRBV2 to TRBJ1-2, with a possible D match to TRBD1 (5 bases). Germline CDR1 and CDR2: SNHLY and FYNNEI. The length of the CDR3 is 13 residues. Trimming removed 5 bases from V and 4 bases from J, with 11 bases in between. The CDR3, as DNA: TGTGCCAGCAGTACCGACGGGGGCTATGGCTACACCTTC. As protein: CASSTDGGYGYTF.

A note on this clonotype: A much larger clone is a single base away; this may be a read error. V gene TRBV20-1 combines with J gene TRBJ2-1; D unclear. Germline lookup yields CDR1 DFQATT and CDR2 SNEGSKA (reference sequence). Trimming took 4 bases from V and 9 from J, leaving 19 bases between them. This CDR3 contains 14 residues. The CDR3 nucleotides read TGCAGTGCTAACGACCCTCCTTCTACTACTGAGCAGTTCTTC. The encoded protein is CSANDPPSTTEQFF.

This clonotype was observed many times. The chain recombines TRBV20-1 with TRBJ1-2, with 7 bases identical to TRBD1. Germline values: CDR1 DFQATT, CDR2 SNEGSKA (reference sequence). The CDR3 is 13 residues long. The J segment lost 8 bases and the V segment lost 0 bases, leaving 6 bases of the junction unmatched. The CDR3: CSARDDRDRGYTF. CDR3 bases: TGCAGTGCTAGAGATGACAGGGATCGAGGCTACACCTTC.

Many counts were recorded for this clonotype. The CDR3 protein is CASSAGLAALSGANVLTF. DNA of the CDR3: TGTGCCAGCAGCGCGGGACTAGCGGCCCTTTCTGGGGCCAACGTCCTGACTTTC. The chain is built from TRBV9 and TRBJ2-6, with 11 bases identical to TRBD2. The CDR3 sequence is 18 residues long. Germline V gene lookup returns CDR1 SGDLS and CDR2 YYNGEE. The ends lost 3 bases at V and 1 base at J; junction bases unmatched: 6.

This clonotype was observed many times. The genes are TRBV2 and TRBJ2-4; 8 bases are a match to TRBD2. The CDR3 runs 15 residues. The germline V gene encodes CDR1 SNHLY and CDR2 FYNNEI. Trimming at V came to 3 bases and at J to 0 bases, leaving 1 base not matched to a gene. The DNA of the CDR3 is TGTGCCAGCAGTGAGCGGGGGGTAGCCAAAAACATTCAGTACTTC. It is translated as CASSERGVAKNIQYF.

This rearrangement joins TRBV27 to TRBJ2-5, with D maybe TRBD2 (5 bases). Germline V CDR1 and CDR2: MNHEY, SMNVEV (reference sequence). The CDR3 length is 14 residues. V lost 5 bases, J lost 0 bases, and 10 bases lay in between. The CDR3 reads CASSPTGYQETQYF. For the CDR3, the DNA is TGTGCCAGCAGTCCCACGGGGTACCAAGAGACCCAGTACTTC.

The genes are TRBV20-1 and TRBJ2-3, with 9 bases aligning to TRBD1. Germline lookup yields CDR1 DFQATT and CDR2 SNEGSKA (reference sequence). The CDR3 extends over 14 amino acids. Trimming took 6 bases from V and 3 from J; bases not matched to a gene: 7. The CDR3 nucleotides are TGCAGTGCAAGACAGGGGGGAAGGACAGATACGCAGTATTTT. It codes for CSARQGGRTDTQYF.

This clonotype has ten or more counts. The V call is TRBV7-2, the J call TRBJ2-5; tentative D call: TRBD1 (6 bases). V was cut by 3 bases and J by 4 bases, with 18 bases left in between. The V gene's germline CDR1 is SGHTA and CDR2 FQGNSA. The CDR3 has 16 amino acids. The CDR3 DNA is TGTGCCAGCAGCTTTGTCGCAGGGGCCGGGTTAGAGACCCAGTACTTC. This translates into CASSFVAGAGLETQYF.

The chain links TRBV2 to TRBJ2-2; D may be TRBD1 (5 bases). Trimming cost V 0 bases and J 0 bases, with 14 bases left between them. Germline lookup yields CDR1 SNHLY and CDR2 FYNNEI. The CDR3 totals 18 residues. In nucleotides, the CDR3 is TGTGCCAGCAGTGAAGCTCCGGACACCAGATCGAACACCGGGGAGCTGTTTTTT. Translated: CASSEAPDTRSNTGELFF.